This T cell receptor (beta chain) originates from a study of radiotherapy plus CTLA-4 blockade in lung cancer. In the case of this clone: The antigen is not known.

TCRdb's table, derived via immunoSEQ multiplex PCR, lists solely in-frame clones and lacks some. The sample records 90,000 to 100,000 clones, approximately 78% being singletons. Overall study results and limits: Following radiotherapy plus ipilimumab, tumor-derived TCR clones expanded in the blood.

Sequencing was performed on peripheral blood, taken from a patient treated with radiotherapy plus ipilimumab. This receptor was taken from a human donor with non-small cell lung cancer that progressed on radiotherapy plus ipilimumab.

The CDR3 protein is CASLDDDYQPQHF. The CDR3 DNA follows: TGTGCCAGCCTGGACGATGACTATCAGCCCCAGCATTTT. The genes are TRBV28 and TRBJ1-5, with no clear D. CDR3 length: 13 amino acids. The V end lost 8 bases, the J end lost 5 bases, and 13 bases lay between the germline ends. CDR1 MDHEN and CDR2 SYDVKM come from the germline V gene.